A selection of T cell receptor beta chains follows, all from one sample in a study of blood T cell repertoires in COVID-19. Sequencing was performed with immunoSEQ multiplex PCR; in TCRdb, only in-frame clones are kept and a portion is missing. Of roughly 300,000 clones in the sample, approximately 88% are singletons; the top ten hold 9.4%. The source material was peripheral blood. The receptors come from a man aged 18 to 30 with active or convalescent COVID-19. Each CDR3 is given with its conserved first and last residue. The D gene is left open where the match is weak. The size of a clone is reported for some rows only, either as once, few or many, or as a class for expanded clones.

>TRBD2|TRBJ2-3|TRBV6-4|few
CASSERGGSTDTQYF
TGTGCCAGCAGTGAGCGGGGGGGCAGCACAGATACGCAGTATTTT
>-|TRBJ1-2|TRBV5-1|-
CASSFDSSYGYTF
TGCGCCAGCAGCTTTGACAGCTCCTATGGCTACACCTTC
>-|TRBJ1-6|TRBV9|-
CASSVASRSNSPLHF
TGTGCCAGCAGCGTAGCGTCGAGGAGTAATTCACCCCTCCACTTT
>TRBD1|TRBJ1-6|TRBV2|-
CASSAYRGGNSPLHF
TGTGCCAGCAGTGCCTACAGGGGCGGTAATTCACCCCTCCACTTT
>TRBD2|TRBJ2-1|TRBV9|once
CASRSGSGGTYNEQFF
TGTGCCAGTCGGAGTGGGAGCGGGGGGACGTACAATGAGCAGTTCTTC
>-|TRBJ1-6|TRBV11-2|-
CASSLGEGANSPLHF
TGTGCCAGCAGCTTAGGGGAAGGGGCTAATTCACCCCTCCACTTT
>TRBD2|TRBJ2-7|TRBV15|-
CATSRDFLRAGVFPYEQYF
TGTGCCACCAGCAGAGATTTCTTAAGGGCGGGGGTGTTTCCCTACGAGCAGTACTTC
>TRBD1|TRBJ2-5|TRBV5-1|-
CASSRGTASSETQYF
TGCGCCAGCAGCAGAGGGACAGCGAGTTCGGAGACCCAGTACTTC
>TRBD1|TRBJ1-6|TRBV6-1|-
CASSEEGTGHSPLHF
TGTGCCAGCAGTGAAGAAGGGACAGGGCACTCACCCCTCCACTTT
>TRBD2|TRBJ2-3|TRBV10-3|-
CAISGTSGSWDTQYF
TGTGCCATCAGTGGGACTAGCGGTTCATGGGATACGCAGTATTTT
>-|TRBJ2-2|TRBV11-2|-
CASSGSFPGTTGELFF
TGTGCCAGCAGCGGGAGCTTCCCAGGCACCACCGGGGAGCTGTTTTTT
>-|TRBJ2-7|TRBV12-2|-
CASRLRYQGFGSSEQYF
TGTGCAAGTCGCTTACGCTATCAGGGTTTTGGTTCTTCCGAGCAGTACTTC
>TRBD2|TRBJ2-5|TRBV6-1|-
CASSVVSGVAGDFQETQYF
TGTGCCAGCAGTGTCGTGAGTGGGGTAGCGGGGGACTTCCAAGAGACCCAGTACTTC
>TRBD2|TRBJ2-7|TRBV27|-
CASSSLHIILAGGPSHEQYF
TGTGCCAGCAGTTCCCTCCACATTATACTAGCGGGGGGGCCGTCCCACGAGCAGTACTTC
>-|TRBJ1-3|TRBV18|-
CASSPVGTGTGNTIYF
TGTGCCAGCTCACCTGTCGGAACAGGGACAGGAAACACCATATATTTT
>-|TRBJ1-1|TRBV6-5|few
CASSYRNTEAFF
TGTGCCAGCAGTTACCGGAACACTGAAGCTTTCTTT
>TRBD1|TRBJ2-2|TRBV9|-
CASSSIGRLGQGALAGELFF
TGTGCCAGCAGCTCCATCGGTCGCCTTGGGCAGGGGGCCCTCGCCGGGGAGCTGTTTTTT
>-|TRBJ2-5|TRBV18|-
CASSNDRRQETQYF
TGTGCCAGCTCAAACGACAGGCGTCAAGAGACCCAGTACTTC
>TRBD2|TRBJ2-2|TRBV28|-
CASSSPAGGIGELFF
TGTGCCAGCAGTTCCCCAGCGGGGGGGATCGGGGAGCTGTTTTTT
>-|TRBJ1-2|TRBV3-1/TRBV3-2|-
CASSQENSGGYTF
TGTGCCAGCAGCCAAGAGAACAGTGGTGGCTACACCTTC
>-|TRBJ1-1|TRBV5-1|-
CASSPGGRLGTEAFF
TGCGCCAGCAGCCCGGGGGGGCGCCTGGGCACTGAAGCTTTCTTT
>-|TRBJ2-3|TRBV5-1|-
CASSFPQTAGDTQYF
TGCGCCAGCAGCTTTCCACAGACAGCCGGAGATACGCAGTATTTT
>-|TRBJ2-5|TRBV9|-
CASSVDGGTQYF
TGTGCCAGCAGCGTAGACGGGGGGACCCAGTACTTC
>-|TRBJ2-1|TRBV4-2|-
CASSQNQNRENEQFF
TGTGCCAGCAGCCAAAACCAAAACAGGGAAAATGAGCAGTTCTTC
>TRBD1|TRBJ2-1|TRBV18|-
CASSPPGQGAYNEQFF
TGTGCCAGCTCACCACCGGGACAGGGGGCCTACAATGAGCAGTTCTTC
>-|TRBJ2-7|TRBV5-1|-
CASSLGLPTYEQYF
TGCGCCAGCAGCTTGGGTTTACCTACCTACGAGCAGTACTTC
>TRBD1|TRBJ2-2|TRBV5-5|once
CASSLSGQGYTGELFF
TGTGCCAGCAGCTTGTCTGGACAGGGGTACACCGGGGAGCTGTTTTTT
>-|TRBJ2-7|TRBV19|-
CASSMNSIREQYF
TGTGCCAGTAGTATGAACTCGATTCGCGAGCAGTACTTC
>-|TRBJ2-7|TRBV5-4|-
CASSLVEGPSYEQYF
TGTGCCAGCAGCTTGGTAGAGGGCCCATCCTACGAGCAGTACTTC
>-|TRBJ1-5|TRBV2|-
CASSDGGRQPQHF
TGTGCCAGCAGTGACGGGGGGCGTCAGCCCCAGCATTTT
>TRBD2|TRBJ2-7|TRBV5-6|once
CASSLGPLAAGRNEQYF
TGTGCCAGCAGCTTGGGTCCCCTAGCGGCGGGTAGGAACGAGCAGTACTTC
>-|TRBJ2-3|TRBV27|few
CASSFRDTQYF
TGTGCCAGCAGTTTTAGAGATACGCAGTATTTT
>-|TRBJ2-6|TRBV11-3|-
CASSFGEYSGANVLTF
TGTGCCAGCAGCTTTGGGGAGTACTCTGGGGCCAACGTCCTGACTTTC
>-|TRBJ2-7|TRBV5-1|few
CASSLTVTYEQYF
TGCGCCAGCAGCTTGACAGTTACCTACGAGCAGTACTTC
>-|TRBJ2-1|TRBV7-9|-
CASSTHGEQFF
TGTGCCAGCAGCACTCACGGTGAGCAGTTCTTC
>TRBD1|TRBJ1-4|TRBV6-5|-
CASSYSTGMTEKLFF
TGTGCCAGCAGTTACTCGACAGGGATGACTGAAAAACTGTTTTTT
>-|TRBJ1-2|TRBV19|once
CASSFQDRAHYGYTF
TGTGCCAGTAGTTTCCAGGACAGAGCGCACTATGGCTACACCTTC
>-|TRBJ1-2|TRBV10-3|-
CAITPEEGGTYGYTF
TGTGCCATCACCCCCGAGGAAGGAGGGACCTATGGCTACACCTTC